The clone carrying this T cell receptor beta chain has just a few counts. In germline, CDR1 is SGHDN, CDR2 FVKESK. Deletions cut 4 bases from V and 6 bases from J, with 15 bases between. CDR3 length: 14 amino acids. MiXCR, applied by TCRdb to the reads, yields one record per CDR3 protein. This table holds some 230,000 distinct CDR3 sequences, over 20% found once. This sample is part of a study of T cell repertoires in cytomegalovirus infection. Sample: CD8+ T cells from PBMCs. The chain couples TRBV14 to TRBJ1-1; tentative D call: TRBD1 (5 bases). This receptor was obtained from a human donor in good health (CMV status not recorded). Some clones in this sample may be carry-over from other donors' samples. The CDR3 region is CASSPLARGAEAFF. Written as DNA, the CDR3 is TGTGCCAGCAGCCCCCTTGCTAGGGGCGCTGAAGCTTTCTTT.